The clone carrying this TCR beta chain was observed many times. Its antigen is not identified. Naive CD8 T cells were sorted, and the gate applied was CD8+CD4-CCR7+CD45RA+. Previously reported methods and listed TCR primers produced the bulk TCR libraries. TCRdb re-analysed the PCR reads in MiXCR, keeping a single row per CDR3 protein. The data hold about 500,000 distinct CDR3 sequences, with over 20% observed a single time. This sample stems from a study of molecular identifiers for immune sequencing clone quantification. Study-wide results and limits: Underestimation of highly expanded clone sizes could arise where identical TCR molecules share a barcode.

Per the germline V gene, CDR1 is DFQATT and CDR2 is SNEGSKA (reference sequence). The CDR3 is 15 residues long. The germline V and J ends were trimmed by 5 bases and 5 bases, with 18 bases remaining between them. Sequences were obtained from naive CD8+ T cells from blood, with Jurkat cell RNA spiked in. Subset meaning: FACS-sorted CD8+CD4-CCR7+CD45RA+ naive T cells. The TCR was taken from a human donor in good health. Some libraries in this study had Jurkat cell RNA spiked in. This chain links TRBV20-1 with TRBJ2-2, with D perhaps TRBD1 or TRBD2 (6 bases each). The CDR3 bases are TGCAGTGCTCCTAGGGGGGCGCTTCGTACCGGGGAGCTGTTTTTT. This gives the protein CSAPRGALRTGELFF.